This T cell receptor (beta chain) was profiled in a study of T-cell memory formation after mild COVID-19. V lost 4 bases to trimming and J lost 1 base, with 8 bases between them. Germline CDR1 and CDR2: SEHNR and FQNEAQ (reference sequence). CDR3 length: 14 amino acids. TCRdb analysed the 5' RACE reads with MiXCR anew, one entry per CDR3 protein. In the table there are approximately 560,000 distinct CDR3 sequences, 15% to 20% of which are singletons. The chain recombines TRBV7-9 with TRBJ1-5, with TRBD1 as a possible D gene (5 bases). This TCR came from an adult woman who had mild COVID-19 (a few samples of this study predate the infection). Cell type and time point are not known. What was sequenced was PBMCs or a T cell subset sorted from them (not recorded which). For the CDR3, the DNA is TGTGCCAGCAGCTCAGACAGCAGCAATCAGCCCCAGCATTTT. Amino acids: CASSSDSSNQPQHF.